The entry that follows covers one T cell receptor beta chain sequence. The antigen is unknown. This sample was included in a study of beta chain features in type 1 diabetes. Overall study findings and caveats: Type 1 diabetes patients had moderately but significantly shorter TCRB CDR3s in all four CD4+ subsets.

The authors reverse transcribed all of the isolated RNA, so sequencing captured expressed TCRB transcripts. The method was immunoSEQ multiplex PCR; TCRdb's version includes in-frame clones alone and lacks a portion of them. The sample shows 120,000 to 150,000 clones, 10% to 15% of them seen only once. V dropped 3 bases and J dropped 4; count of bases not matched to a gene: 6. CDR1 is KGHSH and CDR2 is LQKENI in the germline V gene. CDR3 length: 15 amino acids. The V call is TRBV18, the J call TRBJ2-1; 7 bases match TRBD1. The receptor was derived from a man aged 18 to 29 with type 1 diabetes. Sequencing used central memory CD4+ T cells from blood. The CDR3 DNA reads TGTGCCAGCTCACCTCTCGAGGGGGCGTACAATGAGCAGTTCTTC. As protein: CASSPLEGAYNEQFF. The complete variable domain, with remaining parts taken from reference TRBV18 and TRBJ2-1, reads NAGVMQNPRHLVRRRGQEARLRCSPMKGHSHVYWYRQLPEEGLKFMVYLQKENIIDESGMPKERFSAEFPKEGPSILRIQQVVRGDSAAYFCASSPLEGAYNEQFFGPGTRLTVL.